The rows below give T cell receptor beta chains drawn from one sample of a study of prognosis after radiotherapy for stage I lung cancer. TCRdb re-called the multiplex PCR reads with MiXCR, one entry per CDR3 protein. The table includes about 12,000 distinct CDR3 sequences, nearly 55% detected once. The material sequenced was PBMCs, taken before or after stereotactic body radiation therapy (not recorded which). These receptor sequences come from a donor aged 50 or older with non-small cell lung cancer. The CDR3 runs from the conserved cysteine through the conserved F or W. A D gene is named only where the DNA matches it firmly. Rows may omit the clone size; those that give it use once, few, many or a size class.

clone_size: .; j_call: TRBJ2-1; cdr3_length: 10; v_call: TRBV24-1; d_call: .; cdr3_nt: TGTGCCACCACCCAAAATGAGCAGTTCTTC; cdr3_aa: CATTQNEQFF
clone_size: many; j_call: TRBJ2-7; cdr3_length: 12; v_call: TRBV4-1; d_call: .; cdr3_nt: TGCGCCAGCAGCCGGCCGGGTGGCGAGCAGTACTTC; cdr3_aa: CASSRPGGEQYF
clone_size: .; j_call: TRBJ2-7; cdr3_length: 15; v_call: TRBV7-3; d_call: TRBD2; cdr3_nt: TGTGCCAGCAGCTCCTATGGGACTAGCGGGAGATGGGGTGTATTC; cdr3_aa: CASSSYGTSGRWGVF
clone_size: many; j_call: TRBJ2-5; cdr3_length: 15; v_call: TRBV18; d_call: .; cdr3_nt: TGTGCCAGCTCACCAGCAGCGACGGGACAAGAGACCCAGTACTTC; cdr3_aa: CASSPAATGQETQYF
clone_size: .; j_call: TRBJ1-2; cdr3_length: 14; v_call: TRBV3-1; d_call: TRBD1; cdr3_nt: TGTGCCAGCAGCCTGGGGGAGGGGGCCTATGGCTACACCTTC; cdr3_aa: CASSLGEGAYGYTF
clone_size: .; j_call: TRBJ2-5; cdr3_length: 14; v_call: TRBV2; d_call: TRBD2; cdr3_nt: TGTGCCAGCAGCAACACGGGGGGGGCAGAGACCCAGTACTTC; cdr3_aa: CASSNTGGAETQYF
clone_size: medium-sized; j_call: TRBJ2-1; cdr3_length: 15; v_call: TRBV11-3; d_call: TRBD2; cdr3_nt: TGTGCCAGCAGCCGGAGCGGGAGAGGTAACAATGAGCAGTTCTTC; cdr3_aa: CASSRSGRGNNEQFF
clone_size: .; j_call: TRBJ2-7; cdr3_length: 15; v_call: TRBV27; d_call: .; cdr3_nt: TGTGCCAGCAGTTTATCGACCGGGATCTCCTACGAGCAGTACTTC; cdr3_aa: CASSLSTGISYEQYF
clone_size: .; j_call: TRBJ2-5; cdr3_length: 12; v_call: TRBV6-2/TRBV6-3; d_call: TRBD2; cdr3_nt: TGTGCCAGTAAGCGGGGCCAAGAGACCCAGTACTTC; cdr3_aa: CASKRGQETQYF
clone_size: once; j_call: TRBJ1-1; cdr3_length: 16; v_call: TRBV12-5; d_call: TRBD1; cdr3_nt: TGTGCTAGTGGTTTGGATGCGACAGGGGGAGTCACTGAAGCTTTCTTT; cdr3_aa: CASGLDATGGVTEAFF
clone_size: .; j_call: TRBJ2-3; cdr3_length: 14; v_call: TRBV19; d_call: .; cdr3_nt: TGTGCCAGCCCCGGTAGGGCTGGCACAGATACGCAGTATTTT; cdr3_aa: CASPGRAGTDTQYF
clone_size: .; j_call: TRBJ1-3; cdr3_length: 13; v_call: TRBV7-3; d_call: .; cdr3_nt: TGTGCCAGCAGGCCGAATCAGGGAAACACCATATATTTT; cdr3_aa: CASRPNQGNTIYF
clone_size: .; j_call: TRBJ2-1; cdr3_length: 15; v_call: TRBV7-9; d_call: .; cdr3_nt: TGTGCCAGCAGCTCCGTACTAGCCGGAGGCAATGAGCAGTTCTTC; cdr3_aa: CASSSVLAGGNEQFF
clone_size: medium-sized; j_call: TRBJ1-5; cdr3_length: 15; v_call: TRBV6-5; d_call: .; cdr3_nt: TGTGCCAGCAGTTACGGGGGGGCAGGCAATCAGCCCCAGCATTTT; cdr3_aa: CASSYGGAGNQPQHF
clone_size: .; j_call: TRBJ2-6; cdr3_length: 17; v_call: TRBV6-1; d_call: TRBD1; cdr3_nt: TGTGCCAGCGGAGGGACAGGGGGCAGCTCTTGGGCCAACGTCCTGACTTTC; cdr3_aa: CASGGTGGSSWANVLTF
clone_size: .; j_call: TRBJ2-5; cdr3_length: 14; v_call: TRBV7-3; d_call: .; cdr3_nt: TGTGCCACCCCAACCGGGTCGGGTAAAGAGACCCAGTACTTC; cdr3_aa: CATPTGSGKETQYF
clone_size: many; j_call: TRBJ2-2; cdr3_length: 16; v_call: TRBV3-1; d_call: TRBD2; cdr3_nt: TGTGCCAGCAGCACCCGGGGACTAGCGAACACCGGGGAGCTGTTTTTT; cdr3_aa: CASSTRGLANTGELFF
clone_size: few; j_call: TRBJ2-7; cdr3_length: 13; v_call: TRBV6-1; d_call: .; cdr3_nt: TGTGCCAGCAGCTGGGGGTCAGAAGGAGAGCAGTACTTC; cdr3_aa: CASSWGSEGEQYF
clone_size: medium-sized; j_call: TRBJ2-2; cdr3_length: 18; v_call: TRBV24-1; d_call: TRBD2; cdr3_nt: TGTGCCACCAGTGATTTTAGCGGGAGGGCCTCGATCACCGGGGAGCTGTTTTTT; cdr3_aa: CATSDFSGRASITGELFF
clone_size: medium-sized; j_call: TRBJ2-1; cdr3_length: 17; v_call: TRBV20-1; d_call: TRBD2; cdr3_nt: TGCAGTGCTAGAGATGGCAGGACTAGGGCCCAAAGCAATGAGCAGTTCTTC; cdr3_aa: CSARDGRTRAQSNEQFF
clone_size: .; j_call: TRBJ2-3; cdr3_length: 17; v_call: TRBV9; d_call: TRBD2; cdr3_nt: TGTGCCAGCAGCGTAGAAGGGACTAGCGGTAGCACAGATACGCAGTATTTT; cdr3_aa: CASSVEGTSGSTDTQYF
clone_size: .; j_call: TRBJ2-3; cdr3_length: 14; v_call: TRBV11-3; d_call: TRBD2; cdr3_nt: TGTGCCAGCAGCTTTAGCGGGTTCACAGATACGCAGTATTTT; cdr3_aa: CASSFSGFTDTQYF
clone_size: many; j_call: TRBJ2-5; cdr3_length: 14; v_call: TRBV12-3/TRBV12-4; d_call: .; cdr3_nt: TGTGCCAGCAGTTCCGGAGGGGTCCAAGAGACCCAGTACTTC; cdr3_aa: CASSSGGVQETQYF
clone_size: .; j_call: TRBJ1-2; cdr3_length: 13; v_call: TRBV7-2; d_call: .; cdr3_nt: TGTGCCAGCAGCTTAGGGTTCAGGGAGGGCTACACCTTC; cdr3_aa: CASSLGFREGYTF
clone_size: .; j_call: TRBJ1-3; cdr3_length: 14; v_call: TRBV5-1; d_call: .; cdr3_nt: TGCGCCAGCAGCTTGGGGAGCTCTGGAAACACCATATATTTT; cdr3_aa: CASSLGSSGNTIYF
clone_size: .; j_call: TRBJ1-1; cdr3_length: 12; v_call: TRBV20-1; d_call: .; cdr3_nt: TGCAGTGCTAGAGATCTGGCGGCTGAAGCTTTCTTT; cdr3_aa: CSARDLAAEAFF
clone_size: medium-sized; j_call: TRBJ2-2; cdr3_length: 14; v_call: TRBV6-2/TRBV6-3; d_call: TRBD2; cdr3_nt: TGTGCCAGCAGTTACGGACTAGCTAACGGGGAGCTGTTTTTT; cdr3_aa: CASSYGLANGELFF
clone_size: many; j_call: TRBJ1-3; cdr3_length: 14; v_call: TRBV9; d_call: .; cdr3_nt: TGTGCCAGCAGCGTAGAGAGCAGGGGATACACCATATATTTT; cdr3_aa: CASSVESRGYTIYF
clone_size: .; j_call: TRBJ2-7; cdr3_length: 17; v_call: TRBV2; d_call: .; cdr3_nt: TGTGCCAGAGGCGGGAATCGGGCAGACGCAGCAATTGACGAGCAGTACTTC; cdr3_aa: CARGGNRADAAIDEQYF
clone_size: many; j_call: TRBJ2-1; cdr3_length: 15; v_call: TRBV20-1; d_call: TRBD2; cdr3_nt: TGCAGTGCTAGAGATCTGAGCGGGAGTATGGATGAGCAGTTCTTC; cdr3_aa: CSARDLSGSMDEQFF
clone_size: medium-sized; j_call: TRBJ1-5; cdr3_length: 17; v_call: TRBV28; d_call: TRBD1; cdr3_nt: TGTGCCAGCACCCTAGGGATAAGGGGGCTTGGCAATCAGCCCCAGCATTTT; cdr3_aa: CASTLGIRGLGNQPQHF
clone_size: few; j_call: TRBJ2-2; cdr3_length: 16; v_call: TRBV5-1; d_call: TRBD2; cdr3_nt: TGCGCCAGCAGCTTATCTAGCGGGATTGGTATCGGGGAGCTGTTTTTT; cdr3_aa: CASSLSSGIGIGELFF
clone_size: .; j_call: TRBJ1-5; cdr3_length: 20; v_call: TRBV7-7; d_call: .; cdr3_nt: TGTGCCAGCAGCAATACGGGGTGGGACCATAGTCACCAGGCCAATCAGCCCCAGCATTTT; cdr3_aa: CASSNTGWDHSHQANQPQHF
clone_size: .; j_call: TRBJ2-2; cdr3_length: 15; v_call: TRBV6-2/TRBV6-3; d_call: .; cdr3_nt: TGTGCCAGCAGATCACAGGGTTTTAACACCGGGGAGCTGTTTTTT; cdr3_aa: CASRSQGFNTGELFF
clone_size: once; j_call: TRBJ2-2; cdr3_length: 15; v_call: TRBV6-4; d_call: TRBD2; cdr3_nt: TGTGCCAGCAGTGGTCTAGCGGGAACACAGGAGGAGCTGTTTTTT; cdr3_aa: CASSGLAGTQEELFF
clone_size: medium-sized; j_call: TRBJ2-7; cdr3_length: 16; v_call: TRBV4-2; d_call: TRBD2; cdr3_nt: TGTGCCAGCAGCCAAGCTAGCGGGAGGGCGGAGTACGAGCAGTACTTC; cdr3_aa: CASSQASGRAEYEQYF
clone_size: many; j_call: TRBJ2-3; cdr3_length: 17; v_call: TRBV27; d_call: TRBD2; cdr3_nt: TGTGCCAGCAGTCACCTCAGGCGGGGGGGCGGCACAGATACGCAGTATTTT; cdr3_aa: CASSHLRRGGGTDTQYF
clone_size: .; j_call: TRBJ2-1; cdr3_length: 17; v_call: TRBV6-2/TRBV6-3; d_call: .; cdr3_nt: TGTGCCAGCAGTGAAAGGATACGGGACGGCTACTACAATGAGCAGTTCTTC; cdr3_aa: CASSERIRDGYYNEQFF
clone_size: medium-sized; j_call: TRBJ2-1; cdr3_length: 16; v_call: TRBV5-1; d_call: .; cdr3_nt: TGCGCCAGCAGCTTGGCCTTTAGCGGCTCCTACAATGAGCAGTTCTTC; cdr3_aa: CASSLAFSGSYNEQFF
clone_size: many; j_call: TRBJ1-5; cdr3_length: 14; v_call: TRBV7-8; d_call: .; cdr3_nt: TGTGCCAGCAGCTTGAGACAGGCCGATGGGCCCCAGCATTTT; cdr3_aa: CASSLRQADGPQHF